Sequencing of this T cell receptor beta chain was carried out in a study of blood T cell repertoires in COVID-19 (dated by TCRdb to the early 2020s). The study in broad terms: The collaborator samples originated in the United States, Italy and Spain and spanned the acute and convalescent phases of COVID-19. Where available, HLA class I and class II types were taken from metadata supplied by the sample provider and were not determined by assay-based typing. Samples were obtained from the ongoing ImmuneRACE study (first 160 participants) and from about 1,300 subjects provided by 6 global collaborators. The repertoires were released in a freely available public database intended as a resource for research on the immune response to SARS-CoV-2. The prospective study material was composed of cDNA or gDNA derived from T cells, B-cell-depleted T cells, or PBMCs. Deeply sampled blood TCRbeta repertoires from subjects exposed to, actively infected with, or recovered from COVID-19 were included in the dataset. A de-identified subject ID, COVID-19 status, age in years and sex were almost always included in the sample metadata.

Broader findings and caveats from the paper: The quantity of clinical and demographic metadata differed by source and by participant and was supplied without curation.

The immunoSEQ Assay, a bias-controlled multiplex PCR, was used to amplify TCRbeta CDR3 regions from genomic DNA. The published analysis was carried out like this. The number of nucleated cells in each sample was estimated from the amplification of reference gene primers within the assay. To quantify the absolute abundance of each unique TCRbeta CDR3 rearrangement, sequence reads were collapsed and filtered. For each sample, productive Simpson clonality was calculated as the square root of Simpson's diversity index over productive rearrangements. What TCRdb holds here is the immuneACCESS table cut down to in-frame rearrangements. Part of the clones is not present; checked against another copy, under half of the missing clones reflect an unresolved V gene, and the others are unexplained. D and trimming come from the DNA, and the V and J calls and clone size come from that table. In this sample the table shows over 150,000 clones, approximately 80% of which occur a single time. About 10% of the sample belongs to the ten largest clones.

V loses 0 bases at its end and J loses 8 bases; junction bases beyond the gene matches: 10. The CDR3 has 15 amino acids, counting the end cysteine and phenylalanine. Of the read, only the CDR3 DNA is kept; its 45 bases are in frame from base 1. CDR1 GTSNPN and CDR2 SVGIG were looked up in the germline V gene (reference sequence). Collaborating institutions collected whole blood in K2EDTA tubes following their own protocols. For TCRbeta analysis, collaborators shipped samples in one of three forms: frozen whole blood, isolated PBMCs, or DNA extracted from either of those sample types. Note on this clone: It lacks a known antigen. Base qualities are not recorded, but no much larger clone differs from it by a single base.

The material sequenced was peripheral blood. This chain joins TRBV30 to TRBJ1-2; 9 bases in between match TRBD1. This receptor was taken from a woman at least 80 years old with active or convalescent COVID-19. The bases are TGTGCCTGGAGTGTACCCCGGGACAGGGACGGAGGCTACACCTTC. Its coded protein is CAWSVPRDRDGGYTF. With the rest looked up from the reference TRBV30 and TRBJ1-2 genes rather than sequenced, the full variable domain is SQTIHQWPATLVQPVGSPLSLECTVEGTSNPNLYWYRQAAGRGLQLLFYSVGIGQISSEVPQNLSASRPQDRQFILSSKKLLLSDSGFYLCAWSVPRDRDGGYTFGSGTRLTVV.